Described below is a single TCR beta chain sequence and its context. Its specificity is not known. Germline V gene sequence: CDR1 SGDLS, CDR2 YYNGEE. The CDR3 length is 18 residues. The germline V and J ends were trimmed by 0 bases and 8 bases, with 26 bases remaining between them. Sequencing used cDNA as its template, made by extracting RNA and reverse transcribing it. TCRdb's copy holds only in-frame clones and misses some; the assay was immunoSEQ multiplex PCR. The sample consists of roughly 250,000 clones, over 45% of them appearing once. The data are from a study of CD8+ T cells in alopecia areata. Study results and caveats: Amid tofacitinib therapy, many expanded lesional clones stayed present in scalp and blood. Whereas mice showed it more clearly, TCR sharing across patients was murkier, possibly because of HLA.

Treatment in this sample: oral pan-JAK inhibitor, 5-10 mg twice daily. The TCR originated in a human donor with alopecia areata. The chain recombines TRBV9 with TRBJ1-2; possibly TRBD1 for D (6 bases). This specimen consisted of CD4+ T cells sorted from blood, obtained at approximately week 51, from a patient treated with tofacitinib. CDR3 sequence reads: CASSVGRQVPPTSSGYTF. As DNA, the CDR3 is TGTGCCAGCAGCGTAGGGAGACAGGTACCACCGACCTCCTCCGGCTACACCTTC.